What follows are 11 T cell receptor beta chains derived from one specimen sequenced in a study of T cells in Graves' hyperthyroidism and ophthalmopathy. Authors of the study amplified TCR beta CDR3 regions from RNA transcripts. Researchers ran a first-round RT-PCR on the TCR CDR3 using the HTBI primer set. Via MiXCR, TCRdb re-called the multiplex PCR reads, giving one row per CDR3 protein. There are under 400,000 distinct CDR3 sequences in the sample; 11% to 15% occur only once, and 8% to 13% lies in the top ten. Specimen: blood. The receptors were gathered from an older woman with Graves' hyperthyroidism.

A note on this clonotype: It may be a read error: a sequence one base away is much more abundant. This likely comes from a read error, as the CDR3 has no conserved phenylalanine or tryptophan at its end. The chain is built from TRBV19 and TRBJ1-2; D might be TRBD1 (6 bases). The CDR3 is 14 residues long. The V and J ends lost 5 bases and 6 bases respectively, with 16 bases between them. CDR1 is LNHDA, CDR2 SQIVND, per germline (reference sequence). CDR3 region: CASSYRDNRDGYTL. CDR3 nucleotide sequence: TGTGCCAGTAGTTACCGGGACAATCGGGATGGCTACACCCTC.

V and J are TRBV7-2 and TRBJ2-7, with D perhaps TRBD2 (6 bases). The germline CDR1 and CDR2 sequences are SGHTA and FQGNSA. With 5 bases removed from V and 7 bases from J, the gap between germline ends came to 15 bases. This CDR3 is built from 13 residues. CDR3 protein: CASSRGTPEEQYF. CDR3 nucleotide sequence: TGTGCCAGCAGCCGCGGGACTCCCGAGGAGCAGTACTTC.

At least ten counts were recorded for this clonotype. The chain uses TRBV6-1 and TRBJ2-1, with no clear D. Trimming pared 3 bases from V and 7 bases from J, leaving 16 bases between. The V gene's germline CDR1 is MNHNS and CDR2 SASEGT. The CDR3 is 15 amino acids. Here the CDR3 reads CASSEVGWMGNEQFF. For the CDR3, the DNA is TGTGCCAGCAGTGAGGTCGGGTGGATGGGGAATGAGCAGTTCTTC.

This clonotype was recorded many times. J is TRBJ1-5 and V is TRBV10-3; 7 nucleotides match TRBD1. The V gene end was trimmed by 4 bases and the J gene end by 10 bases; junction bases not matched to a gene: 4. The CDR3 consists of 12 residues. From germline, CDR1 is ENHRY and CDR2 SYGVKD. The CDR3 region has the DNA TGTGCCATCAGTGGGACAGGCCAACCCCAGCATTTT. Its protein product is CAISGTGQPQHF.

The chain has TRBV5-6 and TRBJ1-4, with 7 nucleotides matching TRBD1. There are 17 residues in the CDR3. The ends lost 2 bases at V and 2 bases at J; junction bases unmatched: 9. Germline CDR1 and CDR2: SGHDT and YYEEEE. In nucleotides, the CDR3 is TGTGCCAGCAGCTTAGGGGGCGCGGGGTCGACTAATGAAAAACTGTTTTTT. As protein: CASSLGGAGSTNEKLFF.

This clonotype was counted only a few times. The chain is built from TRBV29-1 and TRBJ2-5; D might be TRBD1 or TRBD2, each matching 5 bases. The CDR3 is made up of 12 amino acids. CDR1 and CDR2 (germline): SQVTM, ANQGSEA. V lost 7 bases, J lost 4 bases, and 13 bases lay in between. CDR3: CSGQGRGETQYF. The CDR3 DNA sequence: TGCAGCGGCCAGGGACGAGGAGAGACCCAGTACTTC. Combining the CDR3 with reference TRBV29-1 and TRBJ2-5 gives the whole variable domain SAVISQKPSRDICQRGTSLTIQCQVDSQVTMMFWYRQQPGQSLTLIATANQGSEATYESGFVIDKFPISRPNLTFSTLTVSNMSPEDSSIYLCSGQGRGETQYFGPGTRLLVL.

The chain joins TRBV10-1 to TRBJ2-2; 10 positions match TRBD2. V trimming: 5 bases; J trimming: 0 bases; junction bases outside the gene matches: 3. This CDR3 is 16 amino acids long. Germline CDR1 WNHNN, CDR2 SYGVQD (reference sequence). The CDR3 loop reads CASSTGTSANTGELFF. CDR3 bases: TGCGCCAGCAGTACCGGGACTAGCGCGAACACCGGGGAGCTGTTTTTT.

The sample holds many counts of this clonotype. The chain joins TRBV12-3 or TRBV12-4 to TRBJ2-1, with D possibly being TRBD2 (5 bases). CDR3 length: 13 residues. Trimming cost V 8 bases and J 10 bases, with 18 bases left between them. CDR3 in DNA: TGTGCCAGCCGGCCCGCGGCGGGCGGAGAGCAGTTCTTC. It is translated as CASRPAAGGEQFF.

This clonotype was detected only a few times. The genes are TRBV4-2 and TRBJ2-7, with D unclear. CDR1 and CDR2 (germline): LGHNA, YNFKEQ. This CDR3 region has 16 residues. V was pared by 4 bases and J by 2 bases, with 18 bases between. CDR3 coding DNA: TGTGCCAGCAGCCGATCCGGGTTGGCTGGGGCCTACGAGCAGTACTTC. This encodes CASSRSGLAGAYEQYF.

The chain joins TRBV7-9 to TRBJ2-4, with D uncertain. The CDR3 is 12 residues long. Looked up from germline, CDR1 is SEHNR and CDR2 is FQNEAQ (reference sequence). Trimming removed 5 bases at V and 8 bases at J, with 10 bases between. CDR3 residues: CASSLTLDIQYF. The CDR3, as DNA: TGTGCCAGCAGCCTTACATTAGACATTCAGTACTTC.

In its sample, this clonotype was seen once. A read error may be the cause here, since a much bigger clone is one base away. The chain is built from TRBV24-1 and TRBJ1-1; D gene unclear. V was trimmed by 8 bases and J by 9 bases, leaving 18 bases between them. The CDR3 covers 13 residues. CDR1 and CDR2 from the germline V gene are KGHDR and SFDVKD. The CDR3 DNA sequence: TGTGCCACCAATGACTACCGGGATTCGAAAGCTTTCTTT. Translating it yields CATNDYRDSKAFF.